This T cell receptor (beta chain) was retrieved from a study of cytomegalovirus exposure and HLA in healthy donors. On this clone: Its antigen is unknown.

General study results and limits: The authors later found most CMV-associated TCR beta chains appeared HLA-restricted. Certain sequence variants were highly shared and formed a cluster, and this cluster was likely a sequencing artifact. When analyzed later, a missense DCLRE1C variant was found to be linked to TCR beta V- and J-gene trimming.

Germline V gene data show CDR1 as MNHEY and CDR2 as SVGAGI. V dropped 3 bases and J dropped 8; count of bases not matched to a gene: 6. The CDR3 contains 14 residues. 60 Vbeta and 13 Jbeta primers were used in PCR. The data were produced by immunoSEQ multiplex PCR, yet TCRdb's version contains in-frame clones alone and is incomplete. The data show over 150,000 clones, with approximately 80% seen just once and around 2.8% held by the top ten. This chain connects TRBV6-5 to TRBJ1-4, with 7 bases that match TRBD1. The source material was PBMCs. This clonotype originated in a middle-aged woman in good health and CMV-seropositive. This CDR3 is CASSYRDSGEKLFF. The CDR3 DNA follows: TGTGCCAGCAGTTATCGGGACAGTGGGGAAAAACTGTTTTTT.